This is a list of T cell receptor beta chains from one sample in a study of cytomegalovirus exposure and HLA in healthy donors. Clones were sequenced by immunoSEQ multiplex PCR, and TCRdb holds only the in-frame ones, with some missing. This sample yields around 200,000 clones, of which roughly 79% are seen a single time; about 1.9% belongs to the top ten. The sample was PBMCs. These receptors all come from a man aged 25 to 45 in good health and CMV-seronegative. Each CDR3 is given with its conserved first and last residue. D genes are given only for firm matches. The listing skips clone size in some rows; elsewhere it reads once, few, many or a size class.

clone_size: NA
d_call: TRBD1
v_call: TRBV6-5
j_call: TRBJ1-6
cdr3_aa: CASSSGGSPLHF
cdr3_nt: TGTGCCAGCAGCTCAGGGGGGTCACCCCTCCACTTT

clone_size: NA
d_call: TRBD2
v_call: TRBV5-1
j_call: TRBJ2-3
cdr3_aa: CASSFPPPTSGNTDTQYF
cdr3_nt: TGCGCCAGCAGCTTCCCTCCCCCTACTAGCGGGAATACAGATACGCAGTATTTT

clone_size: NA
d_call: NA
v_call: TRBV5-1
j_call: TRBJ1-5
cdr3_aa: CASSSGLAGDQPQHF
cdr3_nt: TGCGCCAGCAGCTCGGGACTGGCGGGAGATCAGCCCCAGCATTTT

clone_size: NA
d_call: TRBD1
v_call: TRBV19
j_call: TRBJ2-7
cdr3_aa: CASSLTTGTGGTGEQYF
cdr3_nt: TGTGCCAGTAGTCTCACAACCGGGACAGGGGGCACGGGCGAGCAGTACTTC

clone_size: NA
d_call: NA
v_call: TRBV30
j_call: TRBJ1-6
cdr3_aa: CAWSVGRGGGGNSPLHF
cdr3_nt: TGTGCCTGGAGTGTGGGAAGGGGGGGCGGAGGAAATTCACCCCTCCACTTT

clone_size: NA
d_call: NA
v_call: TRBV5-6
j_call: TRBJ1-2
cdr3_aa: CASSRSTANYGYTF
cdr3_nt: TGTGCCAGCAGCCGCTCGACAGCTAACTATGGCTACACCTTC

clone_size: few
d_call: NA
v_call: TRBV6-1
j_call: TRBJ2-7
cdr3_aa: CASSEEGGSAYEQYF
cdr3_nt: TGTGCCAGCAGTGAAGAAGGGGGTAGCGCCTACGAGCAGTACTTC

clone_size: NA
d_call: NA
v_call: TRBV30
j_call: TRBJ2-2
cdr3_aa: CAWSATRVRPTGELFF
cdr3_nt: TGTGCCTGGAGTGCAACCCGGGTTCGGCCTACCGGGGAGCTGTTTTTT

clone_size: NA
d_call: NA
v_call: TRBV29-1
j_call: TRBJ2-3
cdr3_aa: CSVSFLAGDTQYF
cdr3_nt: TGCAGCGTTAGTTTCCTAGCAGGAGATACGCAGTATTTT

clone_size: NA
d_call: NA
v_call: TRBV7-3
j_call: TRBJ2-1
cdr3_aa: CASSLTSAEQFF
cdr3_nt: TGTGCCAGCAGCTTAACTAGCGCAGAGCAGTTCTTC

clone_size: once
d_call: NA
v_call: TRBV21-1
j_call: TRBJ1-1
cdr3_aa: CASRPDRATEAFF
cdr3_nt: TGTGCCAGCAGGCCGGACAGGGCTACTGAAGCTTTCTTT

clone_size: few
d_call: NA
v_call: TRBV5-6
j_call: TRBJ2-6
cdr3_aa: CASRPNYRVAGANVLTF
cdr3_nt: TGTGCCAGCAGACCAAACTACAGGGTGGCGGGGGCCAACGTCCTGACTTTC

clone_size: NA
d_call: TRBD2
v_call: TRBV5-1
j_call: TRBJ2-7
cdr3_aa: CASSLELAGEYEQYF
cdr3_nt: TGCGCCAGCAGCTTGGAGCTAGCGGGAGAGTACGAGCAGTACTTC

clone_size: NA
d_call: TRBD2
v_call: TRBV9
j_call: TRBJ2-6
cdr3_aa: CASSGGTSGKPPGANVLTF
cdr3_nt: TGTGCCAGCAGCGGCGGGACTAGCGGGAAACCCCCTGGGGCCAACGTCCTGACTTTC

clone_size: NA
d_call: TRBD2
v_call: TRBV19
j_call: TRBJ2-1
cdr3_aa: CASSNHEWGRVSYNEQFF
cdr3_nt: TGTGCCAGTAGTAACCACGAATGGGGGAGGGTCTCCTACAATGAGCAGTTCTTC

clone_size: NA
d_call: TRBD1
v_call: TRBV5-1
j_call: TRBJ1-5
cdr3_aa: CASSLVGTGYQPQHF
cdr3_nt: TGCGCCAGCAGCTTGGTTGGGACAGGGTATCAGCCCCAGCATTTT

clone_size: NA
d_call: TRBD1
v_call: TRBV6-5
j_call: TRBJ2-5
cdr3_aa: CASARQGAGETQYF
cdr3_nt: TGTGCCAGCGCTAGACAGGGGGCGGGGGAGACCCAGTACTTC

clone_size: NA
d_call: TRBD1
v_call: TRBV18
j_call: TRBJ1-2
cdr3_aa: CASSPPGQETYGYTF
cdr3_nt: TGTGCCAGCTCACCGCCGGGACAGGAAACCTATGGCTACACCTTC

clone_size: NA
d_call: TRBD2
v_call: TRBV2
j_call: TRBJ2-3
cdr3_aa: CASRLAGGPTDTQYF
cdr3_nt: TGTGCCAGCAGACTAGCGGGAGGGCCGACAGATACGCAGTATTTT

clone_size: NA
d_call: NA
v_call: TRBV6-5
j_call: TRBJ2-1
cdr3_aa: CASSQTRPTYNEQFF
cdr3_nt: TGTGCCAGCAGTCAGACTAGGCCCACCTACAATGAGCAGTTCTTC

clone_size: NA
d_call: NA
v_call: TRBV6-1
j_call: TRBJ1-5
cdr3_aa: CASSEFNFVTVSNQPQHF
cdr3_nt: TGTGCCAGCAGTGAATTTAATTTCGTGACAGTTAGCAATCAGCCCCAGCATTTT

clone_size: once
d_call: TRBD1
v_call: TRBV29-1
j_call: TRBJ2-1
cdr3_aa: CSVDRDRDRWSNEQFF
cdr3_nt: TGCAGCGTTGACCGTGACCGGGACAGATGGAGCAATGAGCAGTTCTTC

clone_size: once
d_call: NA
v_call: TRBV2
j_call: TRBJ2-7
cdr3_aa: CASSENPGLRGEQYF
cdr3_nt: TGTGCCAGCAGTGAGAACCCGGGACTTAGGGGTGAGCAGTACTTC

clone_size: NA
d_call: TRBD1
v_call: TRBV5-4
j_call: TRBJ2-2
cdr3_aa: CASSRGTGIDTGELFF
cdr3_nt: TGTGCCAGCAGCAGAGGGACAGGGATCGACACCGGGGAGCTGTTTTTT

clone_size: NA
d_call: NA
v_call: TRBV6-5
j_call: TRBJ1-2
cdr3_aa: CASSYSQGPYGYTF
cdr3_nt: TGTGCCAGCAGTTACTCACAGGGCCCCTATGGCTACACCTTC

clone_size: NA
d_call: NA
v_call: TRBV6-4
j_call: TRBJ2-3
cdr3_aa: CASSVIASTDTQYF
cdr3_nt: TGTGCCAGCAGTGTTATAGCTAGCACAGATACGCAGTATTTT

clone_size: NA
d_call: TRBD2
v_call: TRBV5-1
j_call: TRBJ2-1
cdr3_aa: CASSLRLAGITYNEQFF
cdr3_nt: TGCGCCAGCAGCTTGCGGCTAGCGGGGATCACCTACAATGAGCAGTTCTTC

clone_size: NA
d_call: TRBD2
v_call: TRBV6-4
j_call: TRBJ2-3
cdr3_aa: CASSDSAGGSTDTQYF
cdr3_nt: TGTGCCAGCAGTGACTCAGCGGGAGGTAGCACAGATACGCAGTATTTT

clone_size: NA
d_call: TRBD1
v_call: TRBV13
j_call: TRBJ1-2
cdr3_aa: CASRKTGIYGYTF
cdr3_nt: TGTGCCAGCAGAAAGACAGGGATCTATGGCTACACCTTC

clone_size: NA
d_call: TRBD1
v_call: TRBV5-6
j_call: TRBJ2-7
cdr3_aa: CASSTGGAFYEQYF
cdr3_nt: TGTGCCAGCAGTACAGGGGGCGCATTTTACGAGCAGTACTTC

clone_size: NA
d_call: TRBD2
v_call: TRBV7-2
j_call: TRBJ2-7
cdr3_aa: CASSLLAGPTYEQYF
cdr3_nt: TGTGCCAGCAGCTTACTAGCGGGACCTACCTACGAGCAGTACTTC

clone_size: few
d_call: TRBD2
v_call: TRBV5-1
j_call: TRBJ2-7
cdr3_aa: CASSAAVSGRRDSTSYEQYF
cdr3_nt: TGCGCCAGCAGCGCCGCTGTGAGCGGGAGGCGCGATAGCACCTCCTACGAGCAGTACTTC

clone_size: few
d_call: TRBD2
v_call: TRBV10-3
j_call: TRBJ2-1
cdr3_aa: CAITRRLTSGSDSSYNEQFF
cdr3_nt: TGTGCCATCACTCGGCGGTTAACTAGCGGGAGCGACAGCTCCTACAATGAGCAGTTCTTC

clone_size: NA
d_call: TRBD1
v_call: TRBV6-6
j_call: TRBJ2-3
cdr3_aa: CASKPTGISDTQYF
cdr3_nt: TGTGCCAGCAAACCGACAGGGATATCAGATACGCAGTATTTT

clone_size: NA
d_call: TRBD1
v_call: TRBV10-2
j_call: TRBJ1-2
cdr3_aa: CASSAGTGRYGYTF
cdr3_nt: TGCGCCAGCAGCGCCGGGACAGGGAGATATGGCTACACCTTC

clone_size: NA
d_call: NA
v_call: TRBV7-2
j_call: TRBJ2-7
cdr3_aa: CASSFGGRYEQYF
cdr3_nt: TGTGCCAGCAGCTTCGGGGGGCGGTACGAGCAGTACTTC

clone_size: NA
d_call: NA
v_call: TRBV10-3
j_call: TRBJ1-1
cdr3_aa: CATKTGSTEAFF
cdr3_nt: TGTGCCACGAAAACAGGCTCCACTGAAGCTTTCTTT

clone_size: once
d_call: TRBD1
v_call: TRBV5-6
j_call: TRBJ2-4
cdr3_aa: CASSLGQGMKNIQYF
cdr3_nt: TGTGCCAGCAGCTTGGGACAGGGTATGAAAAACATTCAGTACTTC

clone_size: NA
d_call: NA
v_call: TRBV5-6
j_call: TRBJ2-7
cdr3_aa: CASSLSSGEQYF
cdr3_nt: TGTGCCAGCAGCTTGTCTAGTGGCGAGCAGTACTTC

clone_size: NA
d_call: TRBD2
v_call: TRBV7-7
j_call: TRBJ2-5
cdr3_aa: CASSPGLAGVAGETQYF
cdr3_nt: TGTGCCAGCAGCCCGGGACTAGCGGGAGTGGCGGGAGAGACCCAGTACTTC

clone_size: NA
d_call: TRBD2
v_call: TRBV10-3
j_call: TRBJ2-1
cdr3_aa: CAISALRGGRESYNEQFF
cdr3_nt: TGTGCCATCAGTGCCCTACGCGGGGGGAGGGAGTCCTACAATGAGCAGTTCTTC

clone_size: NA
d_call: NA
v_call: TRBV25-1
j_call: TRBJ2-1
cdr3_aa: CASRANEDNEQFF
cdr3_nt: TGTGCCAGCAGAGCCAACGAGGACAATGAGCAGTTCTTC

clone_size: few
d_call: TRBD1
v_call: TRBV5-4
j_call: TRBJ2-2
cdr3_aa: CASSRMTGRTGELFF
cdr3_nt: TGTGCCAGCAGCCGTATGACAGGGCGCACCGGGGAGCTGTTTTTT

clone_size: few
d_call: TRBD2
v_call: TRBV5-6
j_call: TRBJ2-7
cdr3_aa: CASSSRGGRGAYEQYF
cdr3_nt: TGTGCCAGCAGCTCCCGGGGGGGCAGGGGCGCCTACGAGCAGTACTTC

clone_size: few
d_call: TRBD1
v_call: TRBV19
j_call: TRBJ2-6
cdr3_aa: CASSLGQGNVLTF
cdr3_nt: TGTGCCAGTAGTTTGGGACAGGGGAACGTCCTGACTTTC

clone_size: NA
d_call: NA
v_call: TRBV28
j_call: TRBJ2-3
cdr3_aa: CASRPGAGRTDTQYF
cdr3_nt: TGTGCCAGCCGACCTGGGGCGGGGCGGACAGATACGCAGTATTTT

clone_size: NA
d_call: NA
v_call: TRBV5-4
j_call: TRBJ2-2
cdr3_aa: CASSFRENTGELFF
cdr3_nt: TGTGCCAGCAGCTTTCGGGAGAACACCGGGGAGCTGTTTTTT

clone_size: NA
d_call: NA
v_call: TRBV10-3
j_call: TRBJ2-1
cdr3_aa: CAIRREQGNEQFF
cdr3_nt: TGTGCCATCAGACGGGAGCAGGGAAATGAGCAGTTCTTC

clone_size: NA
d_call: NA
v_call: TRBV28
j_call: TRBJ2-3
cdr3_aa: CASSVEGVDTDTQYF
cdr3_nt: TGTGCCAGCAGTGTCGAAGGGGTTGACACAGATACGCAGTATTTT